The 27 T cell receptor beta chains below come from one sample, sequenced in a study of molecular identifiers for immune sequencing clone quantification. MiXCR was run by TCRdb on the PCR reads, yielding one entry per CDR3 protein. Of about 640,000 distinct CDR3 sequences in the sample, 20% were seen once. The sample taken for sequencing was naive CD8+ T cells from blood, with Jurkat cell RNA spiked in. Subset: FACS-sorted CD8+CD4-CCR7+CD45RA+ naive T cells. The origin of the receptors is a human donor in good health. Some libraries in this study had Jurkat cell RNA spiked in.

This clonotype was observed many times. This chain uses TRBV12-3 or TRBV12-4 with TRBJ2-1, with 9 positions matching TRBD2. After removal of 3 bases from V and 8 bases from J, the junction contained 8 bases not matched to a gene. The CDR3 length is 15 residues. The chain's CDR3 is CASSLLAGDVDEQFF. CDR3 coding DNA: TGTGCCAGCAGTTTGTTAGCGGGAGACGTGGATGAGCAGTTCTTC.

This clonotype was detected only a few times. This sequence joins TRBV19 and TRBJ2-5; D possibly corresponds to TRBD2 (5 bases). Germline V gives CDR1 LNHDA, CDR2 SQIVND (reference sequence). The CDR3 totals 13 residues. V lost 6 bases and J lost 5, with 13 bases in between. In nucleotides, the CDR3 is TGTGCCAGTAGCACGCGGGTTGGGGAGACCCAGTACTTC. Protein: CASSTRVGETQYF.

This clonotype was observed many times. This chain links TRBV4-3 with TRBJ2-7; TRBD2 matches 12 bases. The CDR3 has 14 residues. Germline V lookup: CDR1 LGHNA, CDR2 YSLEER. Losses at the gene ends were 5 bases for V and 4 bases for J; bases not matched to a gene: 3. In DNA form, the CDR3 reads TGCGCCAGCAGCGAAGGACTAGCGGGGTACGAGCAGTACTTC. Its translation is CASSEGLAGYEQYF.

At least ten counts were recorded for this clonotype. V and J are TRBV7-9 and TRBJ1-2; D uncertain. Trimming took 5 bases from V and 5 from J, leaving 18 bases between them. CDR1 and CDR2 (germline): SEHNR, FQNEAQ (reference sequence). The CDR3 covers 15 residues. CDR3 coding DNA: TGTGCCAGCAGCCCGTATACCGCCATTTGGTATGGCTACACCTTC. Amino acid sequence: CASSPYTAIWYGYTF.

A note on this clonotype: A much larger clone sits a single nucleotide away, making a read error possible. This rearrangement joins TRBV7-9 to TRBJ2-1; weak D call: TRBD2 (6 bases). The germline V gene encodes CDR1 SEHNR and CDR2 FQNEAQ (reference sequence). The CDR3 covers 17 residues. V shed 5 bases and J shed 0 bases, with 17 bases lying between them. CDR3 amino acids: CASSRTIALSSYNEQFF. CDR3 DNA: TGTGCCAGCAGCCGGACTATAGCCCTGAGCTCCTACAATGAGCAGTTCTTC.

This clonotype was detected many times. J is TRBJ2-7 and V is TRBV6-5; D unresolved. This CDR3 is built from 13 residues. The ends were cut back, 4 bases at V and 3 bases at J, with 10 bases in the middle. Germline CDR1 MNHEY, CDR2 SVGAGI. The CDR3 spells CASSSRVDYEQYF. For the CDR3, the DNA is TGTGCCAGCAGTTCAAGGGTTGACTACGAGCAGTACTTC.

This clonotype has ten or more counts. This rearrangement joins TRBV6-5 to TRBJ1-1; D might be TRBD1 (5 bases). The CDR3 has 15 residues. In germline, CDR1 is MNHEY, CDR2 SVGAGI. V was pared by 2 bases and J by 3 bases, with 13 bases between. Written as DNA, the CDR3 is TGTGCCAGCAGTTACGGGGGAACTATGGACACTGAAGCTTTCTTT. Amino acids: CASSYGGTMDTEAFF.

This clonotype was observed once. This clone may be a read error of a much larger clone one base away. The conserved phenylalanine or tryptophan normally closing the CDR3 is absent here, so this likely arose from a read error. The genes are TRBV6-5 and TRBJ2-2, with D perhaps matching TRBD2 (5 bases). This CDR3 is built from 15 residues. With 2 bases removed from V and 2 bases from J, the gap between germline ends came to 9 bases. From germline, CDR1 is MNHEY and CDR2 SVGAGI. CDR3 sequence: CASSYPSGNTGELFS. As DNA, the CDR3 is TGTGCCAGCAGTTACCCCAGCGGCAACACCGGGGAGCTGTTTTCT.

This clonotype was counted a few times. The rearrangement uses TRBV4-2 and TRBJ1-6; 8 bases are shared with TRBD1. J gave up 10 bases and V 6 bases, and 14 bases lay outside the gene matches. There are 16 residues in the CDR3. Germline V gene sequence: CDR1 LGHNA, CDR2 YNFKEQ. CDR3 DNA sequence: TGTGCCAGCAGTCAAAACGGTCAGGGGGCTCGGTCACCCCTCCACTTT. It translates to CASSQNGQGARSPLHF.

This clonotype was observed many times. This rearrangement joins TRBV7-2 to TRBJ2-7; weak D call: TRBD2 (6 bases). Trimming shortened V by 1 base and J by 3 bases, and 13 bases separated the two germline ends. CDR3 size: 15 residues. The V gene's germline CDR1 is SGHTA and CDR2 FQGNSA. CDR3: CASSLELAAYYEQYF. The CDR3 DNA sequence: TGTGCCAGCAGCTTAGAACTAGCTGCTTACTACGAGCAGTACTTC.

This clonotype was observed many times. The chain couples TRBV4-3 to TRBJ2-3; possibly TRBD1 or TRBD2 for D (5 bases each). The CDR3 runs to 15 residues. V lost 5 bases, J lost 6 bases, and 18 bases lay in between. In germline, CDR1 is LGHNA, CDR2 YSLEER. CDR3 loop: CASSYINTGADTQYF. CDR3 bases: TGCGCCAGCAGCTATATTAATACCGGGGCCGATACGCAGTATTTT.

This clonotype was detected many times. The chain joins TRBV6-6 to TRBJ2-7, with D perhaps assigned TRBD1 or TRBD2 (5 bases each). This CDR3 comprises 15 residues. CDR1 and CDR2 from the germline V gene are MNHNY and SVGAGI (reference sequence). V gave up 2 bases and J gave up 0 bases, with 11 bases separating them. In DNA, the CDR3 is TGTGCCAGCAGTTACCCCGGGACGGGCTCCTACGAGCAGTACTTC. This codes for CASSYPGTGSYEQYF.

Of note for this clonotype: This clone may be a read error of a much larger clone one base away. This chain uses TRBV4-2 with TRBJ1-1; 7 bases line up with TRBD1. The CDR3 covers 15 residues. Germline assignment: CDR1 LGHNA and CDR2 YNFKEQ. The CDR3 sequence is CTSSPRTGTYTEAFF. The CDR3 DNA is TGTACCAGCAGCCCAAGGACAGGTACTTACACTGAAGCTTTCTTT.

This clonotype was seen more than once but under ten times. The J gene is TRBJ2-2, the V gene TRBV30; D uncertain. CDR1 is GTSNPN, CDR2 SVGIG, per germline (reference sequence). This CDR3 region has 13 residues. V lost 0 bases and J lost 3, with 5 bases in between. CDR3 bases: TGTGCCTGGAGTGTCTCGTACACCGGGGAGCTGTTTTTT. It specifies CAWSVSYTGELFF. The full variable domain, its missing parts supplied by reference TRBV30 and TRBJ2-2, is SQTIHQWPATLVQPVGSPLSLECTVEGTSNPNLYWYRQAAGRGLQLLFYSVGIGQISSEVPQNLSASRPQDRQFILSSKKLLLSDSGFYLCAWSVSYTGELFFGEGSRLTVL.

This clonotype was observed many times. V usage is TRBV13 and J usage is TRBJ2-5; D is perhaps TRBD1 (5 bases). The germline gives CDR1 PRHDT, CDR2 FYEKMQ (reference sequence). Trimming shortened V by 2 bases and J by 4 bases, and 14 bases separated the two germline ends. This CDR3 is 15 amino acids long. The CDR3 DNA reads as TGTGCCAGCAGCTTACACCAGGGCGGTGTAGAGACCCAGTACTTC. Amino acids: CASSLHQGGVETQYF.

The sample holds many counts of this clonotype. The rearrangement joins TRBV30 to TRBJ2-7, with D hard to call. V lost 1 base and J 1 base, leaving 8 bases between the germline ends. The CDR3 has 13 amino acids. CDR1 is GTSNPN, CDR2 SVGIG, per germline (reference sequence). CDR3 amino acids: CAWSGGVSYEQYF. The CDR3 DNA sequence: TGTGCCTGGAGTGGAGGAGTTTCCTACGAGCAGTACTTC.

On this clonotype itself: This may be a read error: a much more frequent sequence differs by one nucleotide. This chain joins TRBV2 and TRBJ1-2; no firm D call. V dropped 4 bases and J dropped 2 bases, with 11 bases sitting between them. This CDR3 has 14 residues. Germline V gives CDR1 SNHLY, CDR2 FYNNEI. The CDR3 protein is CASSVTVSNYGYTF. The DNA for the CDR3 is TGTGCCAGCAGTGTCACCGTGAGCAACTATGGCTACACCTTC.

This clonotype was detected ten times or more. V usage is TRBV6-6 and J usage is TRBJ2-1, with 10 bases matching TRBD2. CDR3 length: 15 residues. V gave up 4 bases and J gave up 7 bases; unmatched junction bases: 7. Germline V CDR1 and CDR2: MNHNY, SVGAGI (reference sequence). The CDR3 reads CASSSLAGVRNEQFF. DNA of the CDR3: TGTGCCAGCAGTTCTCTAGCGGGAGTGAGAAATGAGCAGTTCTTC.

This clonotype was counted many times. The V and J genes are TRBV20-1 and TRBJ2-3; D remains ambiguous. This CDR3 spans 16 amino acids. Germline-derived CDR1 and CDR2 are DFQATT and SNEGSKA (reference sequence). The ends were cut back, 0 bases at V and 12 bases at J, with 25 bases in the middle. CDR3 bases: TGCAGTGCTAGAGATCTCGTTGCAGGTTTGGCCGTGGCCCAGTATTTT. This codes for CSARDLVAGLAVAQYF.

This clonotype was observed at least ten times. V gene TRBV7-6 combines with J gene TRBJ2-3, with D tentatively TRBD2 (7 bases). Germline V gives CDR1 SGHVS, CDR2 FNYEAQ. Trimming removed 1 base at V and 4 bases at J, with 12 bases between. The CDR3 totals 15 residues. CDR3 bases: TGTGCCAGCAGCTTAGGCGGGGGCCTGGCAGATACGCAGTATTTT. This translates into CASSLGGGLADTQYF.

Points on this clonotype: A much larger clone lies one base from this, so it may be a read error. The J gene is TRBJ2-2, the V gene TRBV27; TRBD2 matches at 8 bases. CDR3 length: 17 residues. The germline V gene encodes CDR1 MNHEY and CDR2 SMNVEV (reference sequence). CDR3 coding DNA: TGTGCCGGCAGTTTATCTGACGGGAGGGCCAGTACCGGGGAGCTGTTTTTT. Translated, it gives CAGSLSDGRASTGELFF.

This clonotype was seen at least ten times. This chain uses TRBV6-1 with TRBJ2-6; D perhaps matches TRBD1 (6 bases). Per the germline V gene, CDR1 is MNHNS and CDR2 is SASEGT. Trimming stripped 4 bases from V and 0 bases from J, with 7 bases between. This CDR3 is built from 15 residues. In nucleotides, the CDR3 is TGTGCCAGCAGTGTACAGGGCTCTGGGGCCAACGTCCTGACTTTC. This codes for CASSVQGSGANVLTF.

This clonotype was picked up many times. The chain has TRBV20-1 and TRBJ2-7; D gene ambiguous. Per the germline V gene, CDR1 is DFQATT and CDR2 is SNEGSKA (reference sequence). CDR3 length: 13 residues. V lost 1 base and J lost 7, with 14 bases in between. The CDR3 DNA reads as TGCAGTGCTAGAGGGCCGGGCTCGGAGGAGCAGTACTTC. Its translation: CSARGPGSEEQYF.

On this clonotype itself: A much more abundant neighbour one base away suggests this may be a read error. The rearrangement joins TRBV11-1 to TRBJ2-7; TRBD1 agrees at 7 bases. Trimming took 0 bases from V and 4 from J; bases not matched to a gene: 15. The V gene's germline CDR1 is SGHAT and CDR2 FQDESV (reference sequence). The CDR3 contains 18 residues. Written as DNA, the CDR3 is TGTGCCAGCAGCTTAGCGGGACAGCGGAAAGCTGACTTATACGAGCAGTACTTC. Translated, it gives CASSLAGQRKADLYEQYF.

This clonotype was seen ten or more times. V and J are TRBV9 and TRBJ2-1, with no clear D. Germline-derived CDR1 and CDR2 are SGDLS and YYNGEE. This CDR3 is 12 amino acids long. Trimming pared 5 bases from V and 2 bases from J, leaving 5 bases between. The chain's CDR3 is CASSTTYNEQFF. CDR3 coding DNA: TGTGCCAGCAGTACGACCTACAATGAGCAGTTCTTC.

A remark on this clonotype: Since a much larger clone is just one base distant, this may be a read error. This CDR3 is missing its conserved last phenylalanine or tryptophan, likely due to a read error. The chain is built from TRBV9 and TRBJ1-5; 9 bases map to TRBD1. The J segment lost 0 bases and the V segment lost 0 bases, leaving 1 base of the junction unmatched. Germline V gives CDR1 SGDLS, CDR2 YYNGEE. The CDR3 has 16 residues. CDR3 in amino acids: CASSVGDRDSNQPQHS. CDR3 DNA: TGTGCCAGCAGCGTAGGGGACAGGGATAGCAATCAGCCCCAGCATTCT.

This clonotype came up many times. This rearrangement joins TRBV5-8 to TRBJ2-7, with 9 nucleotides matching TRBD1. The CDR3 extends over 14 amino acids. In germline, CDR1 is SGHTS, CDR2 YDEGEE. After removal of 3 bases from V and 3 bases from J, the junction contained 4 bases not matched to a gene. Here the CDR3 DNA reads TGTGCCAGCAGCTGGGGGACAGGGAACTACGAGCAGTACTTC. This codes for CASSWGTGNYEQYF.